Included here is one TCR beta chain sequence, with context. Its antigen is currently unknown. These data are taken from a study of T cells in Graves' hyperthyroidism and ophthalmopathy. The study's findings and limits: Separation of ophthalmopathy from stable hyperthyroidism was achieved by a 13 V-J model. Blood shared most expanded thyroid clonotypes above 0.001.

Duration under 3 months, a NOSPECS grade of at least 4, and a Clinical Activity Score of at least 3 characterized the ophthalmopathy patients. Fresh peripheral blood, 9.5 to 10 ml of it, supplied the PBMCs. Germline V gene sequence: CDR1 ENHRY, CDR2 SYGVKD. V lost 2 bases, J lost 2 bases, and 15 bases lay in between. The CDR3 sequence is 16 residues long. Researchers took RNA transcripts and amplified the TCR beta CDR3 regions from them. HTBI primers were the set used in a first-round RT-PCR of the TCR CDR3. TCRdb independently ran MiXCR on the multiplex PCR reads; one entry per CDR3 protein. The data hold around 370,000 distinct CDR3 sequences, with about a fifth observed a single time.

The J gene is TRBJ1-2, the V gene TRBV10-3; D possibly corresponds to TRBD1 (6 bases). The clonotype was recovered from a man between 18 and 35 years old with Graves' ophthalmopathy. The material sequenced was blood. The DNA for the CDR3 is TGTGCCATCAGTGAGCACACCGAAGACAGGAACTATGGCTACACCTTC. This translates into CAISEHTEDRNYGYTF.